Included here is one T cell receptor (beta chain) sequence, with context. As yet, its antigen is unknown. The data were taken from a study of T cell responses to AZD1222 COVID-19 vaccine. TCRdb's copy holds only in-frame clones and misses some; the assay was immunoSEQ multiplex PCR. This table has some 110,000 clones, roughly 90% appearing once. Points from the study as a whole: Donors were largely white British and mainly female; clonal diversity was possibly underestimated.

Trimming pared 2 bases from V and 2 bases from J, leaving 16 bases between. CDR3 size: 16 residues. CDR1 and CDR2 from the germline V gene are LNHDA and SQIVND (reference sequence). The input for sequencing was peripheral blood, taken 28 days after the second AZD1222 dose. This clonotype was sampled from an adult who received the AZD1222 COVID-19 vaccine. The chain joins TRBV19 to TRBJ2-7; no definite D call. The CDR3 nucleotides read TGTGCCAGTAGTATACAGGAGACCGACTTCCCCTACGAGCAGTACTTC. It specifies CASSIQETDFPYEQYF. Full variable domain (remainder filled in from reference TRBV19 and TRBJ2-7): DGGITQSPKYLFRKEGQNVTLSCEQNLNHDAMYWYRQDPGQGLRLIYYSQIVNDFQKGDIAEGYSVSREKKESFPLTVTSAQKNPTAFYLCASSIQETDFPYEQYFGPGTRLTVT.